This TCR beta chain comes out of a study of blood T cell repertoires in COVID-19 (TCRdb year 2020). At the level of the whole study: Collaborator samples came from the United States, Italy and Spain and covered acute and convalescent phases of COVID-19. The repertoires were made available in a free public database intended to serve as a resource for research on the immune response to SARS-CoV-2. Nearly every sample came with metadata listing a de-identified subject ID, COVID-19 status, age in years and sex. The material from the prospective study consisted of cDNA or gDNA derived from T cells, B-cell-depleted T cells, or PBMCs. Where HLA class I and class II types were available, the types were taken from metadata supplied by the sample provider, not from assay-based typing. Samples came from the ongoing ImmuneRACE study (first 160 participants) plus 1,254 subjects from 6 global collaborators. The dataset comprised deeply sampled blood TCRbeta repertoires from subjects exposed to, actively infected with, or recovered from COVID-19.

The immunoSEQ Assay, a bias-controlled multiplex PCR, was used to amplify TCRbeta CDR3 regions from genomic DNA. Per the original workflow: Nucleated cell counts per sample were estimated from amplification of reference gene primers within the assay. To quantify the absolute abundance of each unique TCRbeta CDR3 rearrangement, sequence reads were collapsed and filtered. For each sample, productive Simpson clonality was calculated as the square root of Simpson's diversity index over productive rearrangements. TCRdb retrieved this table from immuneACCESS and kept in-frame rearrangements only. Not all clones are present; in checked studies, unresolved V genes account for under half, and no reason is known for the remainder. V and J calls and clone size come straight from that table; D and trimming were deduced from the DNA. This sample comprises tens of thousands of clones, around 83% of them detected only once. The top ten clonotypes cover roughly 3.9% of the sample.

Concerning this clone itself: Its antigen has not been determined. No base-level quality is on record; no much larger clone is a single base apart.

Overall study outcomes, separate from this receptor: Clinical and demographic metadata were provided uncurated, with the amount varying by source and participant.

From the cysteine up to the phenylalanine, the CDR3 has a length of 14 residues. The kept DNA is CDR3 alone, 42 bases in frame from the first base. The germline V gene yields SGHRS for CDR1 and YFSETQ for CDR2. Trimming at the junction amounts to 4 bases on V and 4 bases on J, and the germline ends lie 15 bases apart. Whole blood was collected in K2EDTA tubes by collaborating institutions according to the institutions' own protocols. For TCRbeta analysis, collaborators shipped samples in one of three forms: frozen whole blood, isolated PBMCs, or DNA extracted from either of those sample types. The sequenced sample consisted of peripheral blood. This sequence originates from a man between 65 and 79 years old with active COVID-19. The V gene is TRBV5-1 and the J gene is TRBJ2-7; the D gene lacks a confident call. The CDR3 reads CASSPQVQSYEQYF. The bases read TGCGCCAGCAGCCCCCAGGTACAATCGTACGAGCAGTACTTC.